This T cell receptor beta chain originates from a study of shared clonotypes between healthy human individuals. As for the study in general: With ages of 18 to 49, the donors were two women and a few men. Study-wide findings and caveats: Sorted-subset sequencing was shown by rarefaction to be incomplete despite large depth.

Concerning this clone: The antigen remains undetermined.

Measured with immunoSEQ multiplex PCR; TCRdb has only the in-frame clones, and not every one. The table has under 2,000,000 clones, about 95% seen once. CDR1 and CDR2 (germline): SGHTA, FQGTGA. CDR3 size: 14 residues. With 3 bases clipped from V and 5 bases from J, the junction kept 3 bases outside the gene matches. Positively selected for CCR7, the CD45RO-negative cells used as naive CD8 cells excluded terminally differentiated effector memory CD45RA+ cells. This clonotype was sampled from a man younger than 30 in good health. The chain employs TRBV7-3 and TRBJ2-7, with TRBD1 matching 11 bases. The sample was naive CD8+ T cells sorted from blood. In DNA form, the CDR3 reads TGTGCCAGCAGCTTGGGACAGGGGGTCCACGAGCAGTACTTC. Translated, it gives CASSLGQGVHEQYF.